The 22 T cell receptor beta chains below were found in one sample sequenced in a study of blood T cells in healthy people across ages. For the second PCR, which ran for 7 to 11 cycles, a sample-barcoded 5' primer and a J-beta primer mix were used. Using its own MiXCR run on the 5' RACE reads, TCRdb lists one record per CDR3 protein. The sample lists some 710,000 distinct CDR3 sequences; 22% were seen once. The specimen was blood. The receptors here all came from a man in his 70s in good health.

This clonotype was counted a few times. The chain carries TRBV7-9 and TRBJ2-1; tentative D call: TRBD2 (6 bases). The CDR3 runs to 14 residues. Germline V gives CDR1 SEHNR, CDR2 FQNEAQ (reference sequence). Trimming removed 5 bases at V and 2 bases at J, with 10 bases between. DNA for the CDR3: TGTGCCAGCAGCCGGGGGTCCCCCTACAATGAGCAGTTCTTC. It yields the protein CASSRGSPYNEQFF.

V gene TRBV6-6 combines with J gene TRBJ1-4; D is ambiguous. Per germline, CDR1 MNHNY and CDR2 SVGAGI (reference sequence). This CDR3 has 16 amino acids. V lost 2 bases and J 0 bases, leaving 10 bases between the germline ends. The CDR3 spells CASSYGTTPTNEKLFF. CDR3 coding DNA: TGTGCCAGCAGTTACGGTACCACCCCAACTAATGAAAAACTGTTTTTT.

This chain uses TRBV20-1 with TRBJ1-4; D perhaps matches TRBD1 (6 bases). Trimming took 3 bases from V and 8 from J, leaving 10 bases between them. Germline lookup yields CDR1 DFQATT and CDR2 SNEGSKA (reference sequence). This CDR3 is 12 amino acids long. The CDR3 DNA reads TGCAGTGCTAGTGCTAGGGGGGAAAAACTGTTTTTT. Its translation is CSASARGEKLFF.

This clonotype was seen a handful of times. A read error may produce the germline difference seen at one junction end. The CDR3 nucleotides are TGCAGTGCTGGAGATTATTTAGGCGGGAGGGTTAATGAGCAGTTCTTC. Protein sequence: CSAGDYLGGRVNEQFF. The chain links TRBV20-1 to TRBJ2-7; 9 nucleotides line up with TRBD2. The DNA end is a closer match to TRBJ2-1, so the J assignment may be wrong. The CDR3 covers 16 residues. The germline CDR1 and CDR2 sequences are DFQATT and SNEGSKA (reference sequence).

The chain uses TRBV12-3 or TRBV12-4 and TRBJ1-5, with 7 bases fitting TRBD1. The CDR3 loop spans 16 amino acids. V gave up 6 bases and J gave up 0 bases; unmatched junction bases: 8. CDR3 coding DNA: TGTGCCAGCAGCAGGGACAGCATTTATAGCAATCAGCCCCAGCATTTT. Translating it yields CASSRDSIYSNQPQHF.

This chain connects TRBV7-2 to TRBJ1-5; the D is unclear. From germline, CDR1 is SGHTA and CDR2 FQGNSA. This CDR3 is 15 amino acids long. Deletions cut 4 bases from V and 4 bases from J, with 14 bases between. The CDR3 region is CASSWTGRANQPQHF. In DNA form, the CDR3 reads TGTGCCAGCAGCTGGACGGGGAGGGCAAATCAGCCCCAGCATTTT.

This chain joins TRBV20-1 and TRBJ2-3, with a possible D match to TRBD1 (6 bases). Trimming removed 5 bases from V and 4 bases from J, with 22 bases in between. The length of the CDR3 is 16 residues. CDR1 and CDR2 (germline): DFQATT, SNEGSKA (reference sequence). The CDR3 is CSAGPTGFNGPDTQYF. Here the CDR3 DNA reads TGCAGTGCTGGACCCACAGGGTTTAACGGGCCAGATACGCAGTATTTT.

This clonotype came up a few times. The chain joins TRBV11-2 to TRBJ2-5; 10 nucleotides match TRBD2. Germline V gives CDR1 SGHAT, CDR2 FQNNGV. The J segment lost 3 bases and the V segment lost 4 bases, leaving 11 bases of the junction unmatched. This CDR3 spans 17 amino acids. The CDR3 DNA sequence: TGTGCCAGCAGCTCGGTTAAAGAACTAGCGGGGAAAGAGACCCAGTACTTC. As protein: CASSSVKELAGKETQYF.

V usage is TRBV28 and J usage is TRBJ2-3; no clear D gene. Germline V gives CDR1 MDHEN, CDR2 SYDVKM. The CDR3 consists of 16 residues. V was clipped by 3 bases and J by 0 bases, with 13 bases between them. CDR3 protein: CASSFLDFTSTDTQYF. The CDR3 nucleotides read TGTGCCAGCAGTTTTCTCGACTTTACTAGCACAGATACGCAGTATTTT.

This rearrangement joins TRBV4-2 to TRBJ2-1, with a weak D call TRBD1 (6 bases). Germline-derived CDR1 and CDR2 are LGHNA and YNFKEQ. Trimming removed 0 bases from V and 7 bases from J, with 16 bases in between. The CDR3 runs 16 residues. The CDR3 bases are TGTGCCAGCAGCCAAGAAACGAACGGAAGGGGGAATGAGCAGTTCTTC. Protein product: CASSQETNGRGNEQFF.

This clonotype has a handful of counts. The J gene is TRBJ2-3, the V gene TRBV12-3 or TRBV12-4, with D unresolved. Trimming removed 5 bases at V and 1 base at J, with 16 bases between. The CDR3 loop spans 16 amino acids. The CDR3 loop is CASSPNRLDGTDTQYF. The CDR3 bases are TGTGCCAGCAGTCCGAACCGACTGGATGGCACAGATACGCAGTATTTT.

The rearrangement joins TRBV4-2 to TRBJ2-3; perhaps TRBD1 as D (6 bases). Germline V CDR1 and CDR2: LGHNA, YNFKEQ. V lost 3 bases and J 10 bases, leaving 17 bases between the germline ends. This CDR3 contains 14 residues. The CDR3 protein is CASSQDPWSGAQYF. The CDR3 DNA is TGTGCCAGCAGCCAGGATCCTTGGTCAGGGGCGCAGTATTTT.

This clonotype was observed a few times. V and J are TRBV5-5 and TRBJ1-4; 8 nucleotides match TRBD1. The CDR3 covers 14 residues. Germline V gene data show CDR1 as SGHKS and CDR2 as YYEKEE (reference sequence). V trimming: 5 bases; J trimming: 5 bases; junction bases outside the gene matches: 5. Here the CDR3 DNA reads TGTGCCAGCAGACCACAGGGGGGGAATGAAAAACTGTTTTTT. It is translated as CASRPQGGNEKLFF.

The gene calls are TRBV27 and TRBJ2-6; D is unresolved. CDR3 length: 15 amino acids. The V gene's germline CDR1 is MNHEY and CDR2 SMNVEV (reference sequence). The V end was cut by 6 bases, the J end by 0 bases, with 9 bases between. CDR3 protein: CASSHGRSGANVLTF. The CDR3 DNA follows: TGTGCCAGCAGCCATGGACGCTCTGGGGCCAACGTCCTGACTTTC. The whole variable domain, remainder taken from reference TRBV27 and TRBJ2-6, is EAQVTQNPRYLITVTGKKLTVTCSQNMNHEYMSWYRQDPGLGLRQIYYSMNVEVTDKGDVPEGYKVSRKEKRNFPLILESPSPNQTSLYFCASSHGRSGANVLTFGAGSRLTVL.

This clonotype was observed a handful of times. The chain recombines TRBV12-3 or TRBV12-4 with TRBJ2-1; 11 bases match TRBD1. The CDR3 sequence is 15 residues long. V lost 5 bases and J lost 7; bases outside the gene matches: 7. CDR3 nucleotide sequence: TGTGCCAGCAGTATTGGACAGGGGGCGGGAAATGAGCAGTTCTTC. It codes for CASSIGQGAGNEQFF.

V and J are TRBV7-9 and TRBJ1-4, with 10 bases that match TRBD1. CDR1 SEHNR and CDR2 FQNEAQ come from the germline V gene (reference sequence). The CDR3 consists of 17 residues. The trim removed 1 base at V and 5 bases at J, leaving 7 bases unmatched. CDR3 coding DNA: TGTGCCAGCAGCTTAGGACAGGGGGCGAGAATCAATGAAAAACTGTTTTTT. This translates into CASSLGQGARINEKLFF.

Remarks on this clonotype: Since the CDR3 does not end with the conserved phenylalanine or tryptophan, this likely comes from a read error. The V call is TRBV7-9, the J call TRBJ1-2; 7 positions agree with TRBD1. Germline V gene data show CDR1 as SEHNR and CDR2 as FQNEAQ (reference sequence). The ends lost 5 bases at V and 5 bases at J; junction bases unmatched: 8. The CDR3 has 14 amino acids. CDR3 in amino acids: CASSQTTGEYGYTI. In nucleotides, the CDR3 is TGTGCCAGCAGCCAGACAACAGGGGAATATGGCTACACCATC.

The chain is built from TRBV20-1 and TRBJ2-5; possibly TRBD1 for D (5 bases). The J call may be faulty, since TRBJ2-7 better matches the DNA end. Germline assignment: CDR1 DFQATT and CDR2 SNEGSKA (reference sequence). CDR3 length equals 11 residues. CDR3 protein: CSAAGSYEQYV. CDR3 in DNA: TGCAGTGCAGCAGGGTCCTACGAGCAGTACGTC.

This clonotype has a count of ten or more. For the CDR3, the DNA is TGTGCCAGCAGCTTGGGTGGTGCGGGAGTGGGTTACAATGAGCAGTTCTTC. It yields the protein CASSLGGAGVGYNEQFF. The V gene is TRBV7-6, the J gene TRBJ2-1, with 7 bases aligning to TRBD2. Trimming at V came to 3 bases and at J to 4 bases, leaving 12 bases not matched to a gene. The CDR3 has 17 residues. Germline V gene sequence: CDR1 SGHVS, CDR2 FNYEAQ.

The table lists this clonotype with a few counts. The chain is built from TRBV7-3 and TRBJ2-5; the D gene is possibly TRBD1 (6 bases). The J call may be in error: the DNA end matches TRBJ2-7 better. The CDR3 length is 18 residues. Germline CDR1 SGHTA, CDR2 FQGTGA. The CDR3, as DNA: TGTGCCAGCAGCTTAACTGGGGCCTTAGACAGGCCTTCCTACGAGCAGTACGTC. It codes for CASSLTGALDRPSYEQYV.

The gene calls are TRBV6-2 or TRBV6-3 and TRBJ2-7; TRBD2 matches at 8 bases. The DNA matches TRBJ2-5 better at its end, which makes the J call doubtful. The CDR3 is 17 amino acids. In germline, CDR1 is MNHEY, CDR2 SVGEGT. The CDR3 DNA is TGTGCCAGCAGTTACTCGAGTGGGAGCGGGGGTCAAGAGACCCAGTACTTC. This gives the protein CASSYSSGSGGQETQYF.

CDR3 DNA: TGCAGCGCCAGGGAGTACAATGAGCAGTTCTTC. The encoded protein is CSAREYNEQFF. The V and J genes are TRBV29-1 and TRBJ2-1; TRBD1 or TRBD2 may be the D gene (5 bases each). The ends were cut back, 7 bases at V and 4 bases at J, with 8 bases in the middle. Germline V lookup: CDR1 SQVTM, CDR2 ANQGSEA. The CDR3 covers 11 residues.